Below, 9 T cell receptor beta chains from the same sample are listed, as sequenced in a study of post-analysis software for immune sequencing data. Study observations and caveats: There were five TRBV segments more frequent in patients than controls, and TRBV5-6, TRBV5-1 and TRBV20-1 were among them.

Presence of unique molecular identifiers characterized the TCR beta cDNA libraries. TCRdb reprocessed the PCR reads via MiXCR and lists one record per CDR3 protein. There are some 690,000 distinct CDR3 sequences in the sample; roughly 29% occur only once, and about 0.5% lies in the top ten. No antigen is known for these receptors. Material: blood. The receptors shown here come from a girl aged 10 to 17 with multiple sclerosis.

This clonotype was observed a few times. This chain joins TRBV20-1 and TRBJ1-4; maybe TRBD1 (6 bases). CDR1 is DFQATT and CDR2 is SNEGSKA in the germline V gene (reference sequence). The V and J ends lost 3 bases and 3 bases respectively, with 11 bases between them. The CDR3 length is 14 residues. CDR3 DNA sequence: TGCAGTGCTAGTTACAGGGCAGCTAATGAAAAACTGTTTTTT. It specifies CSASYRAANEKLFF.

This clonotype was detected only a few times. This rearrangement joins TRBV28 to TRBJ2-1; 8 bases agree with TRBD1. CDR1 and CDR2 (germline): MDHEN, SYDVKM. The trim removed 1 base at V and 2 bases at J, leaving 4 bases unmatched. This CDR3 spans 16 amino acids. CDR3 in amino acids: CASSLSPGQAYNEQFF. DNA for the CDR3: TGTGCCAGCAGTTTATCTCCGGGACAGGCCTACAATGAGCAGTTCTTC. Variable domain in full (rest from reference TRBV28 and TRBJ2-1): DVKVTQSSRYLVKRTGEKVFLECVQDMDHENMFWYRQDPGLGLRLIYFSYDVKMKEKGDIPEGYSVSREKKERFSLILESASTNQTSMYLCASSLSPGQAYNEQFFGPGTRLTVL.

V and J are TRBV20-1 and TRBJ2-1; 7 bases map to TRBD1. V dropped 6 bases and J dropped 12; count of bases not matched to a gene: 5. Per germline, CDR1 DFQATT and CDR2 SNEGSKA (reference sequence). There are 10 residues in the CDR3. The CDR3 DNA reads TGCAGTGCCCGGACAGGAGGGCAGTTCTTC. Amino acid sequence: CSARTGGQFF.

Many counts were recorded for this clonotype. The chain links TRBV11-2 to TRBJ2-7, with TRBD2 identical over 7 bases. Per the germline V gene, CDR1 is SGHAT and CDR2 is FQNNGV. Trimming cost V 11 bases and J 3 bases; bases outside gene matches: 10. This CDR3 region has 13 residues. CDR3 amino acids: CAAPREDLYEQYF. CDR3 nucleotides: TGTGCCGCACCTCGGGAGGATCTCTACGAGCAGTACTTC.

The J gene is TRBJ1-5, the V gene TRBV3-1; no clear D gene. This CDR3 is built from 10 residues. The germline V and J ends were trimmed by 9 bases and 9 bases, with 9 bases remaining between them. Germline CDR1 is LGHDT and CDR2 is YNNKEL (reference sequence). CDR3 DNA: TGTGCCAGTTTCCCCTGGCCCCAGCATTTT. Translating it yields CASFPWPQHF.

The table lists this clonotype with a few counts. The chain employs TRBV2 and TRBJ1-4, with a tentative D call TRBD1 (5 bases). This CDR3 region has 14 residues. CDR1 and CDR2 from the germline V gene are SNHLY and FYNNEI. Between the trimmed V and J ends, which lost 3 bases and 4 bases, there was a span of 9 bases. The CDR3: CASSEGRSNEKLFF. CDR3 DNA sequence: TGTGCCAGCAGTGAGGGACGGAGTAATGAAAAACTGTTTTTT.

The chain couples TRBV5-1 to TRBJ1-2; 9 nucleotides line up with TRBD1. V dropped 7 bases and J dropped 7; count of bases not matched to a gene: 11. The length of the CDR3 is 14 residues. The germline gives CDR1 SGHRS, CDR2 YFSETQ. CDR3 nucleotides: TGCGCCAGCTCGGGGACAGGGCGGAGGAGTGGCTACACCTTC. Translation gives CASSGTGRRSGYTF.

The rearrangement links TRBV6-5 to TRBJ1-2; D not certain. Germline V gene data show CDR1 as MNHEY and CDR2 as SVGAGI. V shed 0 bases and J shed 4 bases, with 9 bases lying between them. The CDR3 extends over 14 amino acids. The CDR3 DNA follows: TGTGCCAGCAGTTACTCCAGGAACCCCTATGGCTACACCTTC. Its protein product is CASSYSRNPYGYTF.

Regarding this clonotype: One end of the junction is discordant with germline, which a read error may explain. This chain connects TRBV5-6 to TRBJ2-1, with D tentatively TRBD2 (5 bases). Looked up from germline, CDR1 is SGHDT and CDR2 is YYEEEE. The CDR3 extends over 15 amino acids. The chain's CDR3 is CASSLLGSSYDEQFF. In nucleotides, the CDR3 is TGTGCCAGCAGCTTGTTGGGGAGCTCCTACGATGAGCAGTTCTTC.